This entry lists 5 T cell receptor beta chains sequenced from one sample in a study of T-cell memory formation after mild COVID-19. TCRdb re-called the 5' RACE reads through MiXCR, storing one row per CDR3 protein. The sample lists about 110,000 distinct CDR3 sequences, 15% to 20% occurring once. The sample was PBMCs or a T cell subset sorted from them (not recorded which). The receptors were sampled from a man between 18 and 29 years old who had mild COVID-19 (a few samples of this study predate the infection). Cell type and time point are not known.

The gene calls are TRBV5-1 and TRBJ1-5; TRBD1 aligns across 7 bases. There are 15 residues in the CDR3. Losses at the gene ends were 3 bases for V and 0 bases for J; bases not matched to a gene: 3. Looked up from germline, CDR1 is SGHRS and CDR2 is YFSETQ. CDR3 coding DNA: TGCGCCAGCAGCTGGGACAGTAATAGCAATCAGCCCCAGCATTTT. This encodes CASSWDSNSNQPQHF.

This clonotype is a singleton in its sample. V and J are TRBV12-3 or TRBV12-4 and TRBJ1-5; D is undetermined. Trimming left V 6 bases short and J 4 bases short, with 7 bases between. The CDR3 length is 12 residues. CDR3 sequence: CASRSSNQPQHF. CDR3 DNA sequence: TGTGCCAGCAGGTCCTCGAATCAGCCCCAGCATTTT.

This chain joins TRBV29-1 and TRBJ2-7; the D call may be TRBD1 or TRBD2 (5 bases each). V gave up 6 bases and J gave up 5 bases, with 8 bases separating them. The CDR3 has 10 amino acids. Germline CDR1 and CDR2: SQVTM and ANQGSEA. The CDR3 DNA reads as TGCAGCGTGGGGACGGACGAGCAGTACTTC. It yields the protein CSVGTDEQYF.

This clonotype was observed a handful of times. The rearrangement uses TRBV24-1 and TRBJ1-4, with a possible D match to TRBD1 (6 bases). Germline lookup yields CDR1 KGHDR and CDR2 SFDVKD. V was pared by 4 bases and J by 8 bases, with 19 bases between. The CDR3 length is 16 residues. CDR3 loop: CATSEGSRGDGEKLFF. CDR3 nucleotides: TGTGCCACCAGTGAGGGAAGCAGGGGTGACGGAGAAAAACTGTTTTTT.

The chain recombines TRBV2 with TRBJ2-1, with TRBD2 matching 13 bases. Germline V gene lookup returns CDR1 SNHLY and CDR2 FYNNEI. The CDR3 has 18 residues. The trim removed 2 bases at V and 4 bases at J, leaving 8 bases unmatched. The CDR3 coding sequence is TGTGCCAGCAGTGAAATAATCACTAGCGGGGGGGCGTACAATGAGCAGTTCTTC. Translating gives CASSEIITSGGAYNEQFF.